Presented here are 26 T cell receptor beta chains from one specimen sequenced in a study of cytomegalovirus exposure and HLA in healthy donors. The PCR made use of 60 Vbeta and 13 Jbeta primers. The table came from immunoSEQ multiplex PCR; TCRdb's copy has only in-frame clones and leaves some out. The sample records over 250,000 clones, around 66% being singletons. Material for sequencing was PBMCs. These receptors all come from a female donor in good health and CMV-seronegative.

V is TRBV15 and J is TRBJ2-1; no clear D. The CDR3 is 12 residues long. Germline loops: CDR1 LNHNV, CDR2 YYDKDF (reference sequence). V was trimmed by 1 base and J by 9 bases, leaving 7 bases between them. This CDR3 is CATSRVTTEQFF. The CDR3 DNA sequence: TGTGCCACCAGCAGAGTAACTACTGAGCAGTTCTTC.

Comments on this clone: Other DNA variants within this sample encode the same CDR3. This chain joins TRBV7-2 and TRBJ1-2, with D perhaps TRBD1 (6 bases). V was clipped by 5 bases and J by 4 bases, with 11 bases between them. The CDR3 is 13 amino acids. Germline V gene lookup returns CDR1 SGHTA and CDR2 FQGNSA. Here the CDR3 reads CASSLGQSYGYTF. In nucleotides, the CDR3 is TGTGCCAGCAGCCTAGGACAGTCCTATGGCTACACCTTC.

The genes are TRBV27 and TRBJ1-1, with TRBD1 as a possible D gene (5 bases). Germline V gene lookup returns CDR1 MNHEY and CDR2 SMNVEV (reference sequence). V was cut by 6 bases and J by 7 bases, with 15 bases left in between. The CDR3 has 13 amino acids. The CDR3 coding sequence is TGTGCCAGCAGCTCCGTGGGGCGGGGTGAAGCTTTCTTT. Its translation: CASSSVGRGEAFF.

CDR3 coding DNA: TGTGCCAGCAGCCAAGAGACTAGCCTAAGCTCCTACGAGCAGTACTTC. Translation: CASSQETSLSSYEQYF. The chain recombines TRBV4-2 with TRBJ2-7; 7 positions agree with TRBD2. The V gene's germline CDR1 is LGHNA and CDR2 YNFKEQ. Trimming took 0 bases from V and 0 from J; bases not matched to a gene: 5. The CDR3 contains 16 residues.

Concerning this clone: Other DNA sequences in this specimen translate into the identical CDR3. The chain has TRBV5-5 and TRBJ1-1; D gene unclear. Germline V gene data show CDR1 as SGHKS and CDR2 as YYEKEE (reference sequence). This CDR3 has 12 residues. The ends were cut back, 0 bases at V and 7 bases at J, with 7 bases in the middle. The CDR3, as DNA: TGTGCCAGCAGCTTGGCGGGTTTTGAAGCTTTCTTT. Translation gives CASSLAGFEAFF.

The chain employs TRBV19 and TRBJ2-1, with 16 bases identical to TRBD2. CDR3 size: 15 residues. In germline, CDR1 is LNHDA, CDR2 SQIVND (reference sequence). Trimming at V came to 8 bases and at J to 10 bases, leaving 8 bases not matched to a gene. The CDR3 DNA reads as TGTGCCAGTGTGGGACTGGGACTAGCGGGAGGGGAGCAGTTCTTC. Its translation: CASVGLGLAGGEQFF.

The chain couples TRBV27 to TRBJ1-2; perhaps TRBD1 as D (5 bases). This CDR3 has 13 amino acids. The V end was cut by 6 bases, the J end by 0 bases, with 8 bases between. CDR1 and CDR2 from the germline V gene are MNHEY and SMNVEV (reference sequence). The chain's CDR3 is CASSDSANYGYTF. The CDR3, as DNA: TGTGCCAGCAGCGACAGCGCTAACTATGGCTACACCTTC.

The chain is built from TRBV9 and TRBJ2-1; 9 bases are shared with TRBD1. The CDR3 has 15 amino acids. Looked up from germline, CDR1 is SGDLS and CDR2 is YYNGEE. Losses at the gene ends were 0 bases for V and 7 bases for J; bases not matched to a gene: 5. CDR3 bases: TGTGCCAGCAGCGTAGATGGGACAGGGTTTAATGAGCAGTTCTTC. Residues: CASSVDGTGFNEQFF.

This sequence joins TRBV13 and TRBJ2-3, with 7 positions matching TRBD1. The length of the CDR3 is 15 residues. Unmatched junction bases numbered 10, after V lost 5 bases and J lost 5 bases. Per the germline V gene, CDR1 is PRHDT and CDR2 is FYEKMQ (reference sequence). CDR3 sequence: CASSAPGQLGDTQYF. Here the CDR3 DNA reads TGTGCCAGCAGCGCCCCGGGACAGCTTGGAGATACGCAGTATTTT.

This clone was observed a few times. This chain joins TRBV6-1 and TRBJ1-2; tentative D call: TRBD1 (6 bases). The CDR3 has 15 residues. V gave up 2 bases and J gave up 4 bases, with 14 bases separating them. Germline loops: CDR1 MNHNS, CDR2 SASEGT. CDR3 in amino acids: CASSEKGGGAYGYTF. CDR3 sequence (DNA): TGTGCCAGCAGTGAAAAGGGGGGGGGTGCCTATGGCTACACCTTC.

The chain links TRBV6-1 to TRBJ2-5, with 8 bases lining up with TRBD2. In germline, CDR1 is MNHNS, CDR2 SASEGT. The CDR3 is 17 amino acids. V trimming: 2 bases; J trimming: 11 bases; junction bases outside the gene matches: 19. The CDR3 spells CASSESPSGGGSGEQYF. The CDR3 DNA sequence: TGTGCCAGCAGTGAATCACCCTCGGGCGGGGGGAGTGGGGAGCAGTACTTC.

In the case of this clone: The CDR3 end shows no conserved phenylalanine or tryptophan, and so a read error is likely. Because the CDR3's place on the DNA is in doubt, the DNA is left out and the CDR3 is given as listed by TCRdb. J is TRBJ2-7 and V is TRBV6-1; TRBD2, the table's D call, lacks a check against the DNA. From its first to its last residue, the CDR3 has 19 amino acids. Germline lookup yields CDR1 MNHNS and CDR2 SASEGT. CDR3 in amino acids: CASSEAIGGQVIRLAGGSI.

The V and J genes are TRBV7-6 and TRBJ2-1; perhaps TRBD2 as D (6 bases). The V and J ends lost 0 bases and 5 bases respectively, with 11 bases between them. The CDR3 covers 15 residues. Germline loops: CDR1 SGHVS, CDR2 FNYEAQ. The CDR3 nucleotides read TGTGCCAGCAGCTTAGCGATTAGCGGAAACAATGAGCAGTTCTTC. Its translation: CASSLAISGNNEQFF.

This clone has only a few counts. The chain uses TRBV6-6 and TRBJ2-3, with D possibly TRBD1 on 6 matching bases. V was shortened by 6 bases and J by 10 bases, with 17 bases between the two germline ends. Germline CDR1 is MNHNY and CDR2 is SVGAGI (reference sequence). The CDR3 is 13 amino acids. The CDR3 here is CASRFTGQGPQYF. In DNA form, the CDR3 reads TGTGCCAGCAGGTTCACAGGGCAGGGTCCGCAGTATTTT.

The sample holds one count of this clone. The chain combines TRBV27 with TRBJ1-5; no clear D. The CDR3 contains 12 residues. The V end was cut by 8 bases, the J end by 0 bases, with 5 bases between. Germline V gene sequence: CDR1 MNHEY, CDR2 SMNVEV (reference sequence). CDR3 loop: CASSYSNQPQHF. In DNA, the CDR3 is TGTGCCAGCTCTTATAGCAATCAGCCCCAGCATTTT.

The gene calls are TRBV29-1 and TRBJ2-3, with TRBD2 identical over 10 bases. Per the germline V gene, CDR1 is SQVTM and CDR2 is ANQGSEA. The CDR3 runs to 15 residues. The V and J ends lost 1 base and 3 bases, in that order; junction bases with no gene match: 4. The CDR3 nucleotides are TGCAGCGTTGAAGGTCTAGCGGGAGAGACAGATACGCAGTATTTT. Translating it yields CSVEGLAGETDTQYF.

The V call is TRBV28, the J call TRBJ2-7; weak D call: TRBD1 (5 bases). The CDR3 extends over 15 amino acids. V gave up 7 bases and J gave up 3 bases, with 19 bases separating them. Germline values: CDR1 MDHEN, CDR2 SYDVKM. The CDR3 DNA sequence: TGTGCCAGCATTTTTCGGAAAGGGGCTCTCTACGAGCAGTACTTC. Translation gives CASIFRKGALYEQYF. The full variable domain, completed using reference TRBV28 and TRBJ2-7, is DVKVTQSSRYLVKRTGEKVFLECVQDMDHENMFWYRQDPGLGLRLIYFSYDVKMKEKGDIPEGYSVSREKKERFSLILESASTNQTSMYLCASIFRKGALYEQYFGPGTRLTVT.

This clone appeared once. The gene calls are TRBV7-9 and TRBJ2-7, with D maybe TRBD2 (6 bases). The CDR3 has 16 amino acids. V was cut by 2 bases and J by 6 bases, with 20 bases left in between. CDR1 and CDR2 from the germline V gene are SEHNR and FQNEAQ (reference sequence). This CDR3 reads CASSLSGGSKIREQYF. The CDR3, as DNA: TGTGCCAGCAGCTTATCCGGGGGTTCTAAAATACGCGAGCAGTACTTC.

The rearrangement uses TRBV10-3 and TRBJ1-2, with 7 bases lining up with TRBD1. The CDR3 consists of 17 residues. J gave up 0 bases and V 3 bases, and 10 bases lay outside the gene matches. The germline gives CDR1 ENHRY, CDR2 SYGVKD. The CDR3 loop reads CAISESGTVSPNYGYTF. The CDR3 DNA is TGTGCCATCAGTGAATCCGGGACAGTCTCCCCTAACTATGGCTACACCTTC.

This clone was detected only a few times. This rearrangement joins TRBV6-1 to TRBJ2-6; D gene unclear. The germline gives CDR1 MNHNS, CDR2 SASEGT. The CDR3 contains 15 residues. Trimming took 7 bases from V and 0 from J, leaving 10 bases between them. The CDR3 region has the DNA TGTGCCAGCATGTCCACCAGCTCTGGGGCCAACGTCCTGACTTTC. Protein: CASMSTSSGANVLTF.

The gene calls are TRBV7-9 and TRBJ2-1, with 7 bases that match TRBD2. CDR3 length: 17 amino acids. Germline CDR1 SEHNR, CDR2 FQNEAQ (reference sequence). The V segment lost 4 bases and the J segment 7 bases; nucleotides outside the gene matches: 16. The chain's CDR3 is CASSSWGGVSRENEQFF. CDR3 DNA: TGTGCCAGCAGCTCTTGGGGGGGTGTCAGTAGGGAGAATGAGCAGTTCTTC.

The chain recombines TRBV9 with TRBJ1-2; a weak D match, TRBD1 (5 bases). From germline, CDR1 is SGDLS and CDR2 YYNGEE. Between the trimmed V and J ends, which lost 5 bases and 2 bases, there was a span of 13 bases. The CDR3 is 14 amino acids. In DNA form, the CDR3 reads TGTGCCAGCAGTTTGACAGAAGCAAACTATGGCTACACCTTC. Translated, it gives CASSLTEANYGYTF.

This chain connects TRBV6-5 to TRBJ1-2; weak D call: TRBD1 (5 bases). The V gene's germline CDR1 is MNHEY and CDR2 SVGAGI. The CDR3 contains 12 residues. The V end lost 6 bases, the J end lost 7 bases, and 12 bases lay between the germline ends. CDR3 amino acids: CASRPLGGGYTF. In DNA, the CDR3 is TGTGCCAGCAGGCCCCTGGGGGGTGGCTACACCTTC.

In its sample, this clone was seen a few times. The rearrangement joins TRBV7-6 to TRBJ2-1, with 10 bases lining up with TRBD2. V was clipped by 5 bases and J by 5 bases; unmatched bases: 9. The CDR3 runs to 16 residues. CDR1 is SGHVS and CDR2 is FNYEAQ in the germline V gene. CDR3 bases: TGTGCCAGCAGCCCGACTAGCGGGCTAATTCACAATGAGCAGTTCTTC. It encodes CASSPTSGLIHNEQFF.

The chain combines TRBV7-8 with TRBJ2-1; 7 bases line up with TRBD2. The CDR3 runs to 15 residues. Germline V lookup: CDR1 SGHVS, CDR2 FQNEAQ. V shed 7 bases and J 7 bases; nucleotides not matched to a gene: 13. CDR3 in DNA: TGTGCCAGCACTACAGGACCGGGGGGTGTAAATGAGCAGTTCTTC. This gives the protein CASTTGPGGVNEQFF.

The chain couples TRBV9 to TRBJ2-7; 10 bases match TRBD1. The germline CDR1 and CDR2 sequences are SGDLS and YYNGEE. The J segment lost 6 bases and the V segment lost 3 bases, leaving 9 bases of the junction unmatched. This CDR3 region has 15 residues. CDR3: CASSAGTGAVREQYF. Here the CDR3 DNA reads TGTGCCAGCAGCGCCGGGACAGGGGCGGTTCGCGAGCAGTACTTC.